This section outlines one T cell receptor (beta chain) sequence together with its context. In the original processing: Nucleated cell counts were estimated from reference gene primer amplification. Sequencing used immunoSEQ multiplex PCR; TCRdb keeps in-frame clones, though not all of them. V and J calls and clone size are those listed in that table; D and trimming were worked out from the DNA. Among around 290,000 clones listed, approximately 89% were seen once. These data are taken from a study of blood T cell repertoires in COVID-19. This TCR came from a young woman with COVID-19, enrolled during active disease. The sample comprised peripheral blood.

In nucleotides, the CDR3 is TGTGCCGTAGGAGCGGACCGCAATGGCTACACCTTC. It yields the protein CAVGADRNGYTF. The rearrangement joins TRBV28 to TRBJ1-2, with D hard to call. Trimming removed 11 bases from V and 6 bases from J, with 16 bases in between. The germline gives CDR1 MDHEN, CDR2 SYDVKM. The CDR3 is 12 residues long.